The rows below give T cell receptor beta chains drawn from one sample of a study of a mutant IDH1 vaccine in newly diagnosed glioma. Antigen specificity for these receptors is unknown. Data came from immunoSEQ multiplex PCR; TCRdb stores just in-frame clones and leaves some out. This sample has about 52,000 clones, with 90% to 95% found just once. The input for sequencing was PBMCs, taken from a glioma patient whose treatment included an IDH1 peptide vaccine. The receptors come from a man aged 50-60 years with glioma. Each CDR3 is given with its conserved first and last residue. The D gene is left open where the match is weak. Size is stated for part of the rows, as once, few or many counts, or as a class when the clone is expanded.

D: NA; V: TRBV19; size: NA; J: TRBJ2-1; CDR3: CASSGREQFF; DNA: TGTGCCAGTAGTGGGCGTGAGCAGTTCTTC
D: NA; V: TRBV7-9; size: few; J: TRBJ1-1; CDR3: CASSQDSNTEAFF; DNA: TGTGCCAGCAGCCAGGATTCGAACACTGAAGCTTTCTTT
D: NA; V: TRBV5-1; size: NA; J: TRBJ1-1; CDR3: CASSLGHSPEAFF; DNA: TGCGCCAGCAGCTTGGGACATTCTCCTGAAGCTTTCTTT
D: TRBD1; V: TRBV6-6; size: NA; J: TRBJ2-1; CDR3: CASSYTGTGVYNEQFF; DNA: TGTGCCAGCAGTTACACCGGGACAGGGGTATACAATGAGCAGTTCTTC
D: NA; V: TRBV7-6; size: NA; J: TRBJ2-5; CDR3: CASSEGASIQETQYF; DNA: TGTGCCAGCAGCGAAGGGGCTAGCATCCAAGAGACCCAGTACTTC
D: NA; V: TRBV5-1; size: NA; J: TRBJ2-7; CDR3: CASSLDVGPYEQYF; DNA: TGCGCCAGCAGCTTGGACGTGGGCCCCTACGAGCAGTACTTC
D: NA; V: TRBV28; size: NA; J: TRBJ1-3; CDR3: CASSAWGFWRNTIYF; DNA: TGTGCCAGCAGTGCTTGGGGGTTTTGGCGAAACACCATATATTTT
D: TRBD2; V: TRBV5-1; size: NA; J: TRBJ2-1; CDR3: CASSSRYGTSGYNEQFF; DNA: TGCGCCAGCAGCTCACGGTACGGGACTAGCGGCTACAATGAGCAGTTCTTC
D: TRBD1; V: TRBV5-4; size: NA; J: TRBJ2-7; CDR3: CASSTDGQGYEQYF; DNA: TGTGCCAGCAGCACGGACGGACAGGGATACGAGCAGTACTTC
D: NA; V: TRBV4-1; size: NA; J: TRBJ1-5; CDR3: CASSPLPGREGQPQHF; DNA: TGCGCCAGCAGCCCCTTACCCGGCCGGGAAGGTCAGCCCCAGCATTTT
D: NA; V: TRBV18; size: NA; J: TRBJ2-6; CDR3: CASSPQRQSSGANVLTF; DNA: TGTGCCAGCTCACCACAACGTCAGAGCTCTGGGGCCAACGTCCTGACTTTC
D: NA; V: TRBV4-3; size: NA; J: TRBJ1-1; CDR3: CASSQVGAGAMNTEAFF; DNA: TGCGCCAGCAGCCAAGTTGGGGCAGGGGCAATGAACACTGAAGCTTTCTTT
D: TRBD2; V: TRBV5-4; size: NA; J: TRBJ2-3; CDR3: CASSLDPSGGAGTQYF; DNA: TGTGCCAGCAGCTTGGACCCTAGCGGGGGGGCTGGGACGCAGTATTTT
D: TRBD1; V: TRBV11-2; size: NA; J: TRBJ2-3; CDR3: CASSLGTGDADTQYF; DNA: TGTGCCAGCAGCTTAGGGACAGGGGATGCAGATACGCAGTATTTT
D: NA; V: TRBV2; size: NA; J: TRBJ2-2; CDR3: CASSGTGLRWNTGELFF; DNA: TGTGCCAGCAGTGGAACGGGGCTCAGGTGGAACACCGGGGAGCTGTTTTTT
D: NA; V: TRBV30; size: NA; J: TRBJ1-3; CDR3: CAWRVKGGGNTIYF; DNA: TGTGCCTGGAGAGTCAAGGGTGGGGGAAACACCATATATTTT
D: NA; V: TRBV27; size: NA; J: TRBJ2-6; CDR3: CASSLFGANVLTF; DNA: TGTGCCAGCAGTTTATTTGGGGCCAACGTCCTGACTTTC
D: NA; V: TRBV19; size: NA; J: TRBJ1-5; CDR3: CASSIVETQDQPQHF; DNA: TGTGCCAGTAGTATAGTCGAGACTCAGGATCAGCCCCAGCATTTT
D: NA; V: TRBV4-2; size: once; J: TRBJ2-2; CDR3: CASSQESGGPTSSGELFF; DNA: TGTGCCAGCAGCCAAGAATCTGGCGGGCCTACTTCGAGCGGGGAGCTGTTTTTT
D: NA; V: TRBV15; size: NA; J: TRBJ2-7; CDR3: CATSRAASYEQYF; DNA: TGTGCCACCAGCAGGGCAGCCTCCTACGAGCAGTACTTC
D: TRBD2; V: TRBV19; size: NA; J: TRBJ2-4; CDR3: CASSLVAGVKNIQYF; DNA: TGTGCCAGTAGCCTTGTAGCGGGAGTCAAAAACATTCAGTACTTC
D: NA; V: TRBV13; size: NA; J: TRBJ1-5; CDR3: CASSLVDQPQHF; DNA: TGTGCCAGCAGCTTAGTAGATCAGCCCCAGCATTTT
D: NA; V: TRBV19; size: NA; J: TRBJ2-7; CDR3: CASSIELTYEQYF; DNA: TGTGCCAGTAGTATAGAGCTGACCTACGAGCAGTACTTC
D: TRBD1; V: TRBV6-5; size: NA; J: TRBJ2-7; CDR3: CASSYSNVDRGHEQYF; DNA: TGTGCCAGCAGTTACTCGAATGTTGACAGGGGCCACGAGCAGTACTTC
D: NA; V: TRBV18; size: once; J: TRBJ2-5; CDR3: CASSPRALKETQYF; DNA: TGTGCCAGCTCACCACGGGCCTTAAAAGAGACCCAGTACTTC
D: NA; V: TRBV9; size: NA; J: TRBJ2-1; CDR3: CASSGQGQQFF; DNA: TGTGCCAGCAGCGGTCAGGGTCAGCAGTTCTTC
D: TRBD1; V: TRBV10-3; size: NA; J: TRBJ2-7; CDR3: CAISESGGPYEQYF; DNA: TGTGCCATCAGTGAGTCAGGGGGCCCCTACGAGCAGTACTTC
D: NA; V: TRBV6-5; size: NA; J: TRBJ1-2; CDR3: CASSSLGRTSGYTF; DNA: TGTGCCAGCAGTTCCCTCGGCAGGACCAGCGGCTACACCTTC
D: TRBD1; V: TRBV5-4; size: few; J: TRBJ1-3; CDR3: CASSPLPPGQGNTIYF; DNA: TGTGCCAGCAGCCCCCTCCCCCCGGGACAGGGAAACACCATATATTTT
D: TRBD1; V: TRBV9; size: NA; J: TRBJ2-3; CDR3: CASSLSGSTGVGDTQYF; DNA: TGTGCCAGCAGCCTATCTGGCTCGACAGGGGTGGGAGATACGCAGTATTTT
D: TRBD1; V: TRBV5-4; size: NA; J: TRBJ2-1; CDR3: CASSSPDRGHHEQFF; DNA: TGTGCCAGCAGCTCCCCGGACAGGGGCCACCATGAGCAGTTCTTC
D: NA; V: TRBV6-5; size: NA; J: TRBJ1-1; CDR3: CASSTSGNTEAFF; DNA: TGTGCCAGCAGTACCTCAGGGAACACTGAAGCTTTCTTT
D: NA; V: TRBV9; size: NA; J: TRBJ2-3; CDR3: CASSVAGLQARTDTQYF; DNA: TGTGCCAGCAGCGTAGCGGGGTTGCAGGCCCGCACAGATACGCAGTATTTT
D: NA; V: TRBV5-1; size: NA; J: TRBJ2-1; CDR3: CASSLAGGAYNEQFF; DNA: TGCGCCAGCAGCTTGGCCGGGGGAGCCTACAATGAGCAGTTCTTC
D: TRBD1; V: TRBV15; size: once; J: TRBJ2-1; CDR3: CATSRERQGALYNEQFF; DNA: TGTGCCACCAGCAGAGAGCGACAGGGGGCCCTCTACAATGAGCAGTTCTTC
D: NA; V: TRBV4-3; size: once; J: TRBJ1-2; CDR3: CASSQGLSRGYTF; DNA: TGCGCCAGCAGCCAAGGACTGTCAAGAGGCTACACCTTC
D: TRBD1; V: TRBV5-4; size: NA; J: TRBJ2-7; CDR3: CASSLRGQGYEQYF; DNA: TGTGCCAGCAGCTTGCGTGGACAGGGCTACGAGCAGTACTTC
D: TRBD1; V: TRBV15; size: NA; J: TRBJ1-5; CDR3: CATSRSRGRGRGNQPQHF; DNA: TGTGCCACCAGCAGATCCAGGGGGCGCGGGAGGGGCAATCAGCCCCAGCATTTT
D: NA; V: TRBV10-3; size: NA; J: TRBJ1-5; CDR3: CAISESRGANNQPQHF; DNA: TGTGCCATCAGTGAGTCACGGGGGGCGAACAATCAGCCCCAGCATTTT
D: NA; V: TRBV6-6; size: NA; J: TRBJ2-3; CDR3: CASIGPGGTDTQYF; DNA: TGTGCCAGCATCGGGCCAGGGGGCACAGATACGCAGTATTTT
D: NA; V: TRBV29-1; size: NA; J: TRBJ2-3; CDR3: CSVEIQGGGDTQYF; DNA: TGCAGCGTTGAGATACAGGGGGGGGGAGATACGCAGTATTTT
D: TRBD1; V: TRBV5-4; size: NA; J: TRBJ1-5; CDR3: CASSSSGTGGHQPQHF; DNA: TGTGCCAGCAGCTCTTCCGGGACAGGGGGCCATCAGCCCCAGCATTTT
D: TRBD1; V: TRBV7-9; size: NA; J: TRBJ1-2; CDR3: CASSLGTGPGYTF; DNA: TGTGCCAGCAGCCTCGGGACAGGCCCTGGCTACACCTTC
D: NA; V: TRBV18; size: NA; J: TRBJ2-5; CDR3: CASSPTGQETQYF; DNA: TGTGCCAGCTCACCGACGGGTCAAGAGACCCAGTACTTC
D: TRBD1; V: TRBV4-1; size: NA; J: TRBJ1-3; CDR3: CASSQDIRDRGTGNTIYF; DNA: TGCGCCAGCAGCCAAGATATTCGGGACAGGGGAACTGGAAACACCATATATTTT
D: NA; V: TRBV5-1; size: NA; J: TRBJ1-1; CDR3: CASSLGYNTEAFF; DNA: TGCGCCAGCAGCTTGGGATACAACACTGAAGCTTTCTTT